This T cell receptor (beta chain) was obtained from a study of T cell repertoires in cytomegalovirus infection. The overall study: TCR beta signatures that were public indicated CMV infection and matching HLA type. The study, taken as a whole, reports: HLA-C-restricted CMV-specific TCR beta clonotypes were dominant in the ex vivo response. Using cumulative public TCR beta family frequency, the authors identified those who carried CMV together with the relevant HLA.

One entry per CDR3 protein results from TCRdb running MiXCR on the reads. The sample holds fewer than 550,000 distinct CDR3 sequences; roughly 30% are singletons and the top ten take about an eighth. Turning to this clonotype: Antigen: not known.

This CDR3 spans 14 amino acids. Germline CDR1 MNHNY, CDR2 SVGAGI (reference sequence). After removal of 11 bases from V and 0 bases from J, the junction contained 10 bases not matched to a gene. The chain uses TRBV6-6 and TRBJ2-7; 7 nucleotides line up with TRBD1. Sequenced sample: PBMCs. The receptor comes from a human donor in good health (CMV status not recorded). Some clones in this sample may be carry-over from other donors' samples. CDR3 loop: CAGEDREASYEQYF. CDR3 DNA sequence: TGTGCCGGAGAAGACAGGGAAGCCTCCTACGAGCAGTACTTC.